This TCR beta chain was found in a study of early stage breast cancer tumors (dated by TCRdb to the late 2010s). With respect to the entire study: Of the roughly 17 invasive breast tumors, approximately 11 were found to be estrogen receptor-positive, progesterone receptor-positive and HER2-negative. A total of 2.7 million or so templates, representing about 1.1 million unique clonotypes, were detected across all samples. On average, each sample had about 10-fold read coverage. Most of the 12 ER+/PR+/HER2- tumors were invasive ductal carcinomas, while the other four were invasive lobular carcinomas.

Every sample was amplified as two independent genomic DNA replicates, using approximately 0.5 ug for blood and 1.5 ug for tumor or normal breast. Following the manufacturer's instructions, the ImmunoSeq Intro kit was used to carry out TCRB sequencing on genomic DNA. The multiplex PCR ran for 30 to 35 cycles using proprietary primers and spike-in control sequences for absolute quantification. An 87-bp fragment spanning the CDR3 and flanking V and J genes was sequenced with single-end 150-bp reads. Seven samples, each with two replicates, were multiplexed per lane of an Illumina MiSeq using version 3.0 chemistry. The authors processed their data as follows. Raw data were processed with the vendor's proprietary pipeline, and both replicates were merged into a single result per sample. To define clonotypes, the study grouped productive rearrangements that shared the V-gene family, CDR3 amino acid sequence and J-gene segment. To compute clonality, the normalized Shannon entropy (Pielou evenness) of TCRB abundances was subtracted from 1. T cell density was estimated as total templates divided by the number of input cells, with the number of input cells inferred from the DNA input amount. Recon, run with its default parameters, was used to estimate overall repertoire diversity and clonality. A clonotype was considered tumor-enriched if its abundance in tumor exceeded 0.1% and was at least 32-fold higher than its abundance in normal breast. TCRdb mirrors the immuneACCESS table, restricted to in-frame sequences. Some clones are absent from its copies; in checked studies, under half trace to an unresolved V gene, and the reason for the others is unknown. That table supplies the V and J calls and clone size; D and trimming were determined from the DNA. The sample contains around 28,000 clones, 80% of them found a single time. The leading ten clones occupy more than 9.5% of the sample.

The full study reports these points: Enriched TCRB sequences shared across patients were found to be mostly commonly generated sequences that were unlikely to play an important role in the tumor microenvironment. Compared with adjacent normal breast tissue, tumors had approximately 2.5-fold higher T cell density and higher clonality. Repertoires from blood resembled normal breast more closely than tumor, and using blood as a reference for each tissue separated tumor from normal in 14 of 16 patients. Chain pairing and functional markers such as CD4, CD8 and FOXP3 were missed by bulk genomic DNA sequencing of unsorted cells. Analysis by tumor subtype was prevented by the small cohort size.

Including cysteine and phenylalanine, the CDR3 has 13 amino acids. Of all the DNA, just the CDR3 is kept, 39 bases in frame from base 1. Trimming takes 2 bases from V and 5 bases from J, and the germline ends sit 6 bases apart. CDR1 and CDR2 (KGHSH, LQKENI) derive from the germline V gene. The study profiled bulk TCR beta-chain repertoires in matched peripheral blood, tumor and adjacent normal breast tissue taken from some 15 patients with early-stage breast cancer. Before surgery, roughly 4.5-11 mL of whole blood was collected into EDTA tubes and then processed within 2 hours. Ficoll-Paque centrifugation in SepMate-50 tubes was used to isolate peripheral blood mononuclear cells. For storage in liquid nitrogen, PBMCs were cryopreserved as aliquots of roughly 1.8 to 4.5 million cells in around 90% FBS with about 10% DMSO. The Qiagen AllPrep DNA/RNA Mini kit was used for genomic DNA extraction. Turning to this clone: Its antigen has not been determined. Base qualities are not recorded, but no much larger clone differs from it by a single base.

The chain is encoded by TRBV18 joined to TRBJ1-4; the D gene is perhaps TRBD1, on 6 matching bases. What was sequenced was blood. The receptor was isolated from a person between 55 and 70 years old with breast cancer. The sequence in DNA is TGTGCCAGCTCACCAGGACAGAATGAAAAACTGTTTTTT. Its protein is CASSPGQNEKLFF.